The rows below give T cell receptor beta chains drawn from one sample of a study of T cell responses to AZD1222 COVID-19 vaccine. Clones were read by immunoSEQ multiplex PCR, and TCRdb kept only the in-frame ones, dropping some. The sample lists around 130,000 clones, approximately 90% occurring once. This specimen was peripheral blood, taken 28 days after the second AZD1222 dose. Receptors were obtained from an adult who received the AZD1222 COVID-19 vaccine. Both conserved end residues are part of each CDR3. The D gene is left open where the match is weak. A clone size is listed for some rows: how often the clone was seen (once, few, many), or a class if it is expanded.

>TRBJ2-2|.|TRBD1|TRBV11-3
TGTGCCAGCAGCAACAGGGGGGCGAACACCGGGGAGCTGTTTTTT
CASSNRGANTGELFF
>TRBJ1-5|.|.|TRBV5-8
TGTGCCAGCAGCTTGGAGGCCCAGGTGTCGCCCCAGCATTTT
CASSLEAQVSPQHF
>TRBJ1-6|.|.|TRBV9
TGTGCCAGCAGTGCAGGAAATAATTCACCCCTCCACTTT
CASSAGNNSPLHF
>TRBJ2-2|.|TRBD2|TRBV5-4
TGTGCCAGCAGCTTGGGACTAGCGGGGCCCGGGGAGCTGTTTTTT
CASSLGLAGPGELFF
>TRBJ2-2|few|.|TRBV12-5
TGTGCTAGTGGTTTGGGCCAGGGTGGCGGGGAGCTGTTTTTT
CASGLGQGGGELFF
>TRBJ1-2|.|.|TRBV7-9
TGTGCCAGCAGCTTAGTCGGAGGATACTATGGCTACACCTTC
CASSLVGGYYGYTF
>TRBJ1-1|.|TRBD1|TRBV7-6
TGTGCCAGCAGCGCCCGGACAGGGGCTGAAGCTTTCTTT
CASSARTGAEAFF
>TRBJ1-4|.|TRBD1|TRBV5-1
TGCGCCAGCAGCTTGGGGACAGGGGTTGGTGAAAAACTGTTTTTT
CASSLGTGVGEKLFF
>TRBJ1-1|.|.|TRBV5-4
TGTGCCAGCAGCTCACCGCAGGGAAACACTGAAGCTTTCTTT
CASSSPQGNTEAFF
>TRBJ1-1|once|.|TRBV11-2
TGTGCCAGCAGCTTAGATCGCAGGGTCTCGAACACTGAAGCTTTCTTT
CASSLDRRVSNTEAFF
>TRBJ1-3|.|.|TRBV3-1/TRBV3-2
TGTGCCAGCAGCCCCCAGGCTGTCTCTGGAAACACCATATATTTT
CASSPQAVSGNTIYF